The clone carrying this T cell receptor beta chain was found many times. Its cognate antigen is unknown. The sample is drawn from a study of regulatory T cells in long-lasting Graves disease. Time point here: newly diagnosed GD, antithyroid drugs for less than 3 months. TCR sequences were obtained from RNA taken from PBMCs. Findings and caveats of the study: With persistent disease, TRBV28, TRBJ1-2 and TRBJ2-5 were the favored segments.

CDR3 length: 14 amino acids. Unmatched junction bases numbered 9, after V lost 5 bases and J lost 5 bases. Looked up from germline, CDR1 is MDHEN and CDR2 is SYDVKM. The TCR beta library used iRepertoire HTBI primers with Arm-PCR amplification of CDR3. One entry per CDR3 protein, called by TCRdb with MiXCR from the multiplex PCR reads. The sample includes about 560,000 distinct CDR3 sequences, around 15% seen only once; the top ten take more than 10%. This same sample was also part of a study on T cells in Graves' hyperthyroidism and ophthalmopathy. That source reports: Researchers ran a first-round RT-PCR on the TCR CDR3 using the HTBI primer set.

The sequences come from peripheral blood mononuclear cells (PBMCs), collected at new diagnosis, from a patient treated with antithyroid drugs. V and J are TRBV28 and TRBJ2-7; 7 nucleotides match TRBD1. This TCR came from a man between 18 and 35 years old with Graves disease. The CDR3 here is CASSDIRGGHEQYF. DNA for the CDR3: TGTGCCAGCAGTGATATCCGAGGGGGCCACGAGCAGTACTTC.